This is a list of T cell receptor beta chains from one sample in a study of T cell responses to AZD1222 COVID-19 vaccine. The repertoire was sequenced with immunoSEQ multiplex PCR; TCRdb's copy has only in-frame clones and lacks some. The data contain about 81,000 clones, 70% to 90% of them singletons. The material was peripheral blood, obtained 28 days after the second AZD1222 dose. The source is an adult who received the AZD1222 COVID-19 vaccine. The CDR3 runs from the conserved cysteine through the conserved F or W. The order of the fields is J gene, D gene, clone size, V gene, CDR3 DNA, CDR3 protein. A D gene is named only where the DNA matches it firmly. The size of a clone is reported for some rows only, either as once, few or many, or as a class for expanded clones.

>TRBJ1-6|-|once|TRBV6-5
TGTGCCAGCAGTTACTCGGGTAGTCCTTATGGTTCACCCCTCCACTTT
CASSYSGSPYGSPLHF
>TRBJ2-5|TRBD1|-|TRBV7-3
TGTGCCAGCAGCGGCAGGGGGGAGACCCAGTACTTC
CASSGRGETQYF
>TRBJ2-2|TRBD2|-|TRBV6-4
TGTGCCAGCAACTACTCCTCGCGGGAGTGCACCGGGGAGCTGTTTTTT
CASNYSSRECTGELFF
>TRBJ1-2|-|-|TRBV10-3
TGTGCCATCAGTGGGGCCTCCGGCGGCTACACCTTC
CAISGASGGYTF
>TRBJ2-1|-|-|TRBV19
TGTGCCAGTAGTATAGATAGTGAAATCTATGAGCAGTTCTTC
CASSIDSEIYEQFF
>TRBJ1-4|-|-|TRBV27
TGTGCCAGCAGTTCGATTCTGGGGGGAGAAAAACTGTTTTTT
CASSSILGGEKLFF
>TRBJ1-5|-|-|TRBV5-3
TGTGCCAGAAGCGACGACAGCGGCAATCAGCCCCAGCATTTT
CARSDDSGNQPQHF
>TRBJ2-7|-|-|TRBV30
TGTGCCTGGAATAGGGGGAGCTCCTACGAGCAGTACTTC
CAWNRGSSYEQYF
>TRBJ2-1|TRBD2|-|TRBV5-4
TGTGCCAGCAGCTTGAAAGCGGGGAGCTCCTACAATGAGCAGTTCTTC
CASSLKAGSSYNEQFF
>TRBJ2-7|-|-|TRBV30
TGTGCCTGGAGTCCAGAGGGACTTACCTCCACCTACGAGCAGTACTTC
CAWSPEGLTSTYEQYF
>TRBJ1-5|-|-|TRBV18
TGTGCCAGCTCACCACAAGTGGGTAGCAATCAGCCCCAGCATTTT
CASSPQVGSNQPQHF
>TRBJ1-2|TRBD1|-|TRBV24-1
TGTGCCACCAGCCGGGACAGGGTCTATGGCTACACCTTC
CATSRDRVYGYTF
>TRBJ2-3|TRBD1|-|TRBV7-3
TGTGCCAGCACCCAAATGGCGTCAGGGGGCGCGGATACGCAGTATTTT
CASTQMASGGADTQYF
>TRBJ1-3|-|-|TRBV9
TGTGCCAGCAGCGTATTGGAGACAGCTACCTTTTCCCCTTCTGGAAACACCATATATTTT
CASSVLETATFSPSGNTIYF
>TRBJ1-1|-|-|TRBV4-3
TGCGCCAGCAGCCAAGAGTTGGGCGCGGAAGCTTTCTTT
CASSQELGAEAFF
>TRBJ1-1|-|-|TRBV12-2
-
CASRLDWGTGNDHEAFF
>TRBJ1-2|-|-|TRBV5-1
TGCGCCAGCAGCCCCGACGGTAATGGCTACACCTTC
CASSPDGNGYTF
>TRBJ2-5|-|few|TRBV5-6
TGTGCCAGCACCCTCGGGGATCAGACCCAGTACTTC
CASTLGDQTQYF
>TRBJ1-1|-|-|TRBV6-1
TGTGCCAGCAGTGAAAGGGCAGGGGAAGCTTTCTTT
CASSERAGEAFF
>TRBJ2-5|TRBD2|-|TRBV30
TGTGCCTGGTCCCTTCGCCGGGGGGGCGGAGAGACCCAGTACTTC
CAWSLRRGGGETQYF
>TRBJ2-4|-|-|TRBV28
TGTGCCAGCAGTCCATTACTCGCGGACGGTTTTCAGTACTTC
CASSPLLADGFQYF
>TRBJ1-2|-|-|TRBV4-3
TGCGCCAGCAGCCAAGACCCCGCAGGTCCGGGCTATGGCTACACCTTC
CASSQDPAGPGYGYTF
>TRBJ1-2|TRBD1|-|TRBV27
TGTGCCAGCAGTTTCCGAGGACAGGGGGCCGATGGCTACACCTTC
CASSFRGQGADGYTF
>TRBJ2-7|-|few|TRBV29-1
TGCAGCGTTGAAATCCAGGCGGCTACCTACGAGCAGTACTTC
CSVEIQAATYEQYF
>TRBJ2-5|TRBD2|-|TRBV12-5
TGTGCTAGTGGCCAGGGGACTAGCGAAGGGACCCAGTACTTC
CASGQGTSEGTQYF
>TRBJ2-5|-|-|TRBV6-5
TGTGCCAGCAGTTACTCGATTCGTTCAGGGAGCAAGACCCAGTACTTC
CASSYSIRSGSKTQYF
>TRBJ2-3|-|-|TRBV10-1
TGCGCCAGCAGTGAGTCAACCCTAGCTGAAGGCAAATATTTT
CASSESTLAEGKYF
>TRBJ1-3|-|-|TRBV5-1
TGCGCCAGCAGCGGGGACTCGAGCTCTGGAAACACCATATATTTT
CASSGDSSSGNTIYF
>TRBJ1-1|TRBD1|once|TRBV5-1
TGCGCCAGCAGCTTGGCACAGGGGGGCACTGAAGCTTTCTTT
CASSLAQGGTEAFF
>TRBJ2-3|TRBD2|-|TRBV19
TGTGCCAGTAGTACATCCGGGACTAGAGGAGATACGCAGTATTTT
CASSTSGTRGDTQYF
>TRBJ1-1|-|-|TRBV3-1/TRBV3-2
TGTGCCAGCAGCCAAGAAGTGGGGGCCAACACTGAAGCTTTCTTT
CASSQEVGANTEAFF
>TRBJ1-1|-|-|TRBV7-6
TGTGCCAGCAGCCACAGATCCGGGGACACTGAAGCTTTCTTT
CASSHRSGDTEAFF
>TRBJ2-2|-|-|TRBV5-4
TGTGCCAGCAGCTTGTCCCCAGGGACGAACACCGGGGAGCTGTTTTTT
CASSLSPGTNTGELFF
>TRBJ2-3|-|-|TRBV5-4
TGTGCCAGCAGCTTGGGTAGCCAGAGCACAGATACGCAGTATTTT
CASSLGSQSTDTQYF
>TRBJ1-1|TRBD1|once|TRBV6-5
TGTGCCAGCAGTTATTCACCGGGACAGGGGCCCACTGAAGCTTTCTTT
CASSYSPGQGPTEAFF
>TRBJ2-7|-|-|TRBV9
TGTGCCAGCAGCGTGGGGGACTTCACCTACGAGCAGTACTTC
CASSVGDFTYEQYF
>TRBJ2-3|-|-|TRBV19
TGTGCCAGTAGTATAAGCAGGCGAAGCACAGATACGCAGTATTTT
CASSISRRSTDTQYF
>TRBJ1-2|-|-|TRBV28
TGTGCCAGCAGTGTAACAGGGATGGGCTACACCTTC
CASSVTGMGYTF
>TRBJ2-1|TRBD2|few|TRBV29-1
TGCAGCGTTGTGGGGGGGGGTGCTTCCTACAATGAGCAGTTCTTC
CSVVGGGASYNEQFF
>TRBJ2-7|-|-|TRBV11-2
TGTGCCAGCAGCCCGGACAGAAGCTCCTACGAGCAGTACTTC
CASSPDRSSYEQYF
>TRBJ2-5|-|-|TRBV25-1
TGTGCCAGCAGTCTACACAGGGACCAAGAGACCCAGTACTTC
CASSLHRDQETQYF
>TRBJ1-4|TRBD1|few|TRBV5-4
TGTGCCAGCAGCTTAGGGGGCGTGAATGAAAAACTGTTTTTT
CASSLGGVNEKLFF
>TRBJ2-3|TRBD1|-|TRBV4-3
TGCGCCAGCAGCCAAGAATACAGGGGGCTGACAGATACGCAGTATTTT
CASSQEYRGLTDTQYF
>TRBJ2-7|-|once|TRBV30
TGTGCCTGGCGACGGGACTCCTACGAGCAGTACTTC
CAWRRDSYEQYF
>TRBJ1-3|-|few|TRBV5-4
TGTGCCAGCAGCTTGGGTCAGGGACTTAGCTCTGGAAACACCATATATTTT
CASSLGQGLSSGNTIYF
>TRBJ2-7|-|-|TRBV9
TGTGCCAGCAGCGTAGGAATCGCAGACGAGCAGTACTTC
CASSVGIADEQYF
>TRBJ1-4|-|few|TRBV6-5
TGTGCCAGCACTGCCAGGACATTTAATGAAAAACTGTTTTTT
CASTARTFNEKLFF
>TRBJ1-5|-|once|TRBV7-2
TGTGCCAGCAGCTTCTTTGTGGGGGTTCAACAGCCCCAGCATTTT
CASSFFVGVQQPQHF
>TRBJ1-2|-|-|TRBV28
TGTGCCAGCAGTCCCGGGGGGGGCGCCTCATATGGCTACACCTTC
CASSPGGGASYGYTF
>TRBJ1-3|-|-|TRBV30
TGTGCCTGGAGTGTTGGGGGGGCCGGAAACACCATATATTTT
CAWSVGGAGNTIYF